Each of the 24 T cell receptor beta chains below was sequenced from the same sample in a study of blood T cell repertoires in COVID-19. Method: immunoSEQ multiplex PCR; TCRdb's copy keeps in-frame clones and lacks some. This table has 150,000 to 200,000 clones, around 88% appearing once. The sample was peripheral blood. These receptor sequences come from a human donor in a cohort sampled during active COVID-19.

Regarding this clone: This same CDR3 is encoded by further DNA sequences in the sample. The chain is built from TRBV21-1 and TRBJ2-7; TRBD1, the D gene given by the table, was not confirmed from the DNA. TRBV21-1 is annotated as a pseudogene. The CDR3 consists of 17 residues. The CDR3: CASSTMGRQPFSYEQYF. The CDR3 DNA reads TGTGCCAGCAGCACGATGGGCCGACAGCCATTCTCCTACGAGCAGTACTTC.

V is TRBV24-1 and J is TRBJ1-5, with 8 nucleotides matching TRBD1. Trimming removed 9 bases from V and 2 bases from J; junction bases left unmatched: 29. CDR1 and CDR2 (germline): KGHDR, SFDVKD. The CDR3 contains 22 residues. CDR3 amino acids: CATEVMEGSGTGGLLGNQPQHF. The CDR3 bases are TGTGCCACCGAAGTGATGGAGGGCTCGGGGACAGGTGGGCTTCTGGGCAATCAGCCCCAGCATTTT.

The rearrangement joins TRBV27 to TRBJ2-7; D might be TRBD1 (6 bases). Trimming took off 6 bases at V and 1 base at J, with 13 bases between the two ends. Germline CDR1 is MNHEY and CDR2 is SMNVEV (reference sequence). The CDR3 runs to 14 residues. The CDR3 loop reads CASSPTGFSYEQYF. The CDR3 DNA is TGTGCCAGCAGCCCTACAGGGTTTTCCTACGAGCAGTACTTC.

The V gene is TRBV15, the J gene TRBJ2-7, with a weak D call TRBD1 (5 bases). The CDR3 length is 14 residues. CDR1 and CDR2 (germline): LNHNV, YYDKDF (reference sequence). V lost 0 bases and J 6 bases, leaving 12 bases between the germline ends. CDR3 sequence: CATSRDAGLSEQYF. As DNA, the CDR3 is TGTGCCACCAGCAGAGATGCAGGGCTCTCCGAGCAGTACTTC.

V and J are TRBV27 and TRBJ2-3, with D possibly matching TRBD1 (6 bases). The length of the CDR3 is 13 residues. The ends were cut back, 8 bases at V and 5 bases at J, with 14 bases in the middle. CDR1 is MNHEY and CDR2 is SMNVEV in the germline V gene (reference sequence). CDR3: CASGPLGGDTQYF. The CDR3 region has the DNA TGTGCCAGCGGACCCCTAGGGGGAGATACGCAGTATTTT.

This sequence joins TRBV7-8 and TRBJ2-3, with D unresolved. CDR3 size: 15 residues. Germline CDR1 is SGHVS and CDR2 is FQNEAQ. Trimming stripped 3 bases from V and 7 bases from J, with 17 bases between. The CDR3 protein is CASSFSSQLRHTQYF. CDR3 coding DNA: TGTGCCAGCAGCTTCTCCTCCCAACTCAGGCATACGCAGTATTTT. Using reference TRBV7-8 and TRBJ2-3 for the parts outside the CDR3, the full variable domain is GAGVSQSPRYKVAKRGQDVALRCDPISGHVSLFWYQQALGQGPEFLTYFQNEAQLDKSGLPSDRFFAERPEGSVSTLKIQRTQQEDSAVYLCASSFSSQLRHTQYFGPGTRLTVL.

V gene TRBV6-1 combines with J gene TRBJ2-1; 10 bases line up with TRBD2. This CDR3 spans 14 amino acids. In germline, CDR1 is MNHNS, CDR2 SASEGT. The trim removed 3 bases at V and 12 bases at J, leaving 8 bases unmatched. CDR3 sequence reads: CASSETSGPVVQFF. CDR3 bases: TGTGCCAGCAGTGAGACTAGCGGGCCCGTCGTGCAGTTCTTC.

V usage is TRBV28 and J usage is TRBJ2-4; 8 bases align to TRBD1. The CDR3 loop spans 14 amino acids. V gave up 4 bases and J gave up 7 bases; unmatched junction bases: 6. The V gene's germline CDR1 is MDHEN and CDR2 SYDVKM. The CDR3 spells CASSWDRIYNIQYF. DNA of the CDR3: TGTGCCAGCAGTTGGGACAGGATTTACAACATTCAGTACTTC. Using reference TRBV28 and TRBJ2-4 for the parts outside the CDR3, the full variable domain is DVKVTQSSRYLVKRTGEKVFLECVQDMDHENMFWYRQDPGLGLRLIYFSYDVKMKEKGDIPEGYSVSREKKERFSLILESASTNQTSMYLCASSWDRIYNIQYFGAGTRLSVL.

The CDR3 reads CASSLEGMVNTEAFF. The CDR3 DNA reads TGTGCCAGCAGCTTGGAGGGGATGGTGAACACTGAAGCTTTCTTT. The chain employs TRBV5-4 and TRBJ1-1, with D possibly being TRBD1 (5 bases). The CDR3 length is 15 residues. Per germline, CDR1 SGHNT and CDR2 YYREEE (reference sequence). V dropped 0 bases and J dropped 0 bases, with 9 bases sitting between them.

This clone appeared once. Here the CDR3 reads CATSREGLAGSYEQYF. CDR3 DNA sequence: TGTGCCACCAGCAGAGAGGGTCTAGCGGGATCCTACGAGCAGTACTTC. The gene calls are TRBV15 and TRBJ2-7, with 9 bases lining up with TRBD2. Germline values: CDR1 LNHNV, CDR2 YYDKDF (reference sequence). The CDR3 has 16 amino acids. The J segment lost 1 base and the V segment lost 0 bases, leaving 4 bases of the junction unmatched.

This clone has just one count. The chain has TRBV5-4 and TRBJ1-6, with a weak D call TRBD1 (6 bases). V was shortened by 0 bases and J by 0 bases, with 19 bases between the two germline ends. The CDR3 extends over 20 amino acids. Germline assignment: CDR1 SGHNT and CDR2 YYREEE (reference sequence). The CDR3 protein is CASSLEPWTASSSYNSPLHF. The CDR3 DNA sequence: TGTGCCAGCAGCTTGGAACCATGGACAGCCTCCAGCTCCTATAATTCACCCCTCCACTTT. Supplemented by reference TRBV5-4 and TRBJ1-6, the full variable domain reads ETGVTQSPTHLIKTRGQQVTLRCSSQSGHNTVSWYQQALGQGPQFIFQYYREEENGRGNFPPRFSGLQFPNYSSELNVNALELDDSALYLCASSLEPWTASSSYNSPLHFGNGTRLTVT.

This clone was seen repeatedly, ten times or more. A much bigger clone sits one base away, suggesting this may be a read error. Other nucleotide sequences from this sample produce the same CDR3. This sequence joins TRBV19 and TRBJ2-7, with TRBD1 identical over 8 bases. J gave up 2 bases and V 1 base, and 1 base lay outside the gene matches. The CDR3 consists of 14 residues. Looked up from germline, CDR1 is LNHDA and CDR2 is SQIVND (reference sequence). In DNA form, the CDR3 reads TGTGCCAGTAGTATAGGGACAGGGACCTACGAGCAGTACTTC. Residues: CASSIGTGTYEQYF.

The count of this clone is one. The chain uses TRBV11-2 and TRBJ2-1, with unresolved D. The CDR3 is made up of 15 amino acids. The V gene's germline CDR1 is SGHAT and CDR2 FQNNGV. Trimming removed 5 bases from V and 6 bases from J, with 17 bases in between. Here the CDR3 reads CASSRLIRVPNEQFF. DNA for the CDR3: TGTGCCAGCAGCCGACTTATTCGCGTACCCAATGAGCAGTTCTTC.

This rearrangement joins TRBV21-1 to TRBJ2-7; TRBD1 is taken as the D call from the table, unchecked against the DNA. TRBV21-1 is annotated as a pseudogene. This CDR3 has 15 amino acids. This CDR3 is CASSKHGTRIYEQYF. The CDR3 region has the DNA TGTGCCAGCAGCAAACACGGGACAAGGATATACGAGCAGTACTTC.

This chain links TRBV7-8 with TRBJ2-2, with 8 bases that match TRBD2. Trimming at V came to 1 base and at J to 2 bases, leaving 3 bases not matched to a gene. The CDR3 is made up of 16 amino acids. Germline V lookup: CDR1 SGHVS, CDR2 FQNEAQ. The CDR3 bases are TGTGCCAGCAGCTTAGTACTAGCGGATAACACCGGGGAGCTGTTTTTT. Protein product: CASSLVLADNTGELFF.

This clone was observed once. V is TRBV5-8 and J is TRBJ1-5; D ambiguous. Trimming pared 4 bases from V and 0 bases from J, leaving 8 bases between. This CDR3 is 14 amino acids long. Germline CDR1 SGHTS, CDR2 YDEGEE. Here the CDR3 reads CASSLLNSNQPQHF. CDR3 sequence (DNA): TGTGCCAGCAGCCTTCTTAATAGCAATCAGCCCCAGCATTTT.

This clone was counted once. This chain connects TRBV19 to TRBJ2-7; 7 bases agree with TRBD1. With 3 bases clipped from V and 5 bases from J, the junction kept 4 bases outside the gene matches. This CDR3 region has 13 residues. From germline, CDR1 is LNHDA and CDR2 SQIVND (reference sequence). CDR3 nucleotide sequence: TGTGCCAGTAGTATCCGGACAGGCAACGAGCAGTACTTC. As protein: CASSIRTGNEQYF.

This chain links TRBV7-2 with TRBJ2-1; D may be TRBD2 (5 bases). CDR1 and CDR2 from the germline V gene are SGHTA and FQGNSA. Deletions cut 5 bases from V and 2 bases from J, with 19 bases between. The CDR3 loop spans 17 amino acids. DNA of the CDR3: TGTGCCAGCAGCGCCTCCGAGAGGCGGGCCCCCTACAATGAGCAGTTCTTC. It yields the protein CASSASERRAPYNEQFF.

The chain uses TRBV20-1 and TRBJ1-1; D call uncertain. V lost 3 bases and J 5 bases, leaving 4 bases between the germline ends. The CDR3 totals 10 residues. Germline V gene sequence: CDR1 DFQATT, CDR2 SNEGSKA (reference sequence). This CDR3 is CSARRTEAFF. CDR3 nucleotide sequence: TGCAGTGCTAGGCGGACTGAAGCTTTCTTT.

The rearrangement joins TRBV7-2 to TRBJ2-3, with D perhaps matching TRBD2 (5 bases). Germline loops: CDR1 SGHTA, CDR2 FQGNSA. Trimming stripped 5 bases from V and 2 bases from J, with 17 bases between. The CDR3 length is 16 residues. The CDR3 DNA follows: TGTGCCAGCAGCCGCGGCCGCAGCGGTATCACAGATACGCAGTATTTT. Translating gives CASSRGRSGITDTQYF.

Regarding this clone: At one end the junction does not follow the germline gene, possibly because of a read error. The chain links TRBV9 to TRBJ1-4, with a tentative D call TRBD1 (5 bases). The CDR3 is 13 residues long. Germline CDR1 and CDR2: SGDLS and YYNGEE. The CDR3 nucleotides are TGTGCCAGCAGCGTAGTTTCCCCGGACATTCCCGTTTTT. It specifies CASSVVSPDIPVF.

With respect to this clone: Other DNA sequences from this sample encode an identical CDR3 as well. The V call is TRBV7-2, the J call TRBJ2-7, with TRBD2 identical over 10 bases. The J segment lost 2 bases and the V segment lost 5 bases, leaving 6 bases of the junction unmatched. Germline CDR1 is SGHTA and CDR2 is FQGNSA. CDR3 length: 15 residues. The CDR3, as DNA: TGTGCCAGCAGCCCCCGGACTAGCGGCCCCTACGAGCAGTACTTC. This encodes CASSPRTSGPYEQYF.

This clone has just one count. The chain has TRBV28 and TRBJ2-7, with 8 positions matching TRBD2. There are 17 residues in the CDR3. The trim removed 7 bases at V and 2 bases at J, leaving 16 bases unmatched. Germline loops: CDR1 MDHEN, CDR2 SYDVKM. The DNA for the CDR3 is TGTGCCAGCACCCCCTTCACCAGGACTAGCAACCCCTACGAGCAGTACTTC. Translation: CASTPFTRTSNPYEQYF. Together with reference TRBV28 and TRBJ2-7, the CDR3 gives the full variable domain: DVKVTQSSRYLVKRTGEKVFLECVQDMDHENMFWYRQDPGLGLRLIYFSYDVKMKEKGDIPEGYSVSREKKERFSLILESASTNQTSMYLCASTPFTRTSNPYEQYFGPGTRLTVT.

The chain is built from TRBV6-5 and TRBJ2-3, with 13 bases identical to TRBD2. Trimming removed 10 bases from V and 1 base from J; junction bases left unmatched: 5. CDR3 size: 15 residues. Germline lookup yields CDR1 MNHEY and CDR2 SVGAGI. The CDR3 loop is CATGLAGLGTDTQYF. Here the CDR3 DNA reads TGTGCCACGGGACTAGCGGGGCTGGGCACAGATACGCAGTATTTT.